Below are 2 T cell receptor beta chains sequenced from a single sample in a study of identical twins. TCRdb re-derived calls from the 5' RACE reads in MiXCR, one entry per CDR3 protein. Counted here are some 630,000 distinct CDR3 sequences, roughly 6.6% occurring once; the ten biggest clones make up approximately 1.5%. These same data were also listed under a study on yellow fever vaccine responses in identical twins.

Sequencing was done on a sample of PBMCs. These receptor sequences come from a woman between 18 and 29 years old in good health.

V and J are TRBV11-2 and TRBJ2-7; the D gene could be TRBD1 or TRBD2 (6 bases each). The CDR3 contains 20 residues. Trimming took 5 bases from V and 2 from J, leaving 31 bases between them. Germline V gene data show CDR1 as SGHAT and CDR2 as FQNNGV. As DNA, the CDR3 is TGTGCCAGCAGCCCCACCATTGTTCTATTGCGGGGACAACACACCTACGAGCAGTACGTC. This encodes CASSPTIVLLRGQHTYEQYV.

This clonotype was seen many times. V gene TRBV5-1 combines with J gene TRBJ2-1; 10 nucleotides align to TRBD1. J lost 8 bases, V lost 4 bases, and 12 bases had no gene match. The germline CDR1 and CDR2 sequences are SGHRS and YFSETQ. The CDR3 consists of 16 residues. CDR3 nucleotide sequence: TGCGCCAGCAGCCAAATCGGGACAGGGGCTTGGGATGAGCAGTTCTTC. Protein: CASSQIGTGAWDEQFF.